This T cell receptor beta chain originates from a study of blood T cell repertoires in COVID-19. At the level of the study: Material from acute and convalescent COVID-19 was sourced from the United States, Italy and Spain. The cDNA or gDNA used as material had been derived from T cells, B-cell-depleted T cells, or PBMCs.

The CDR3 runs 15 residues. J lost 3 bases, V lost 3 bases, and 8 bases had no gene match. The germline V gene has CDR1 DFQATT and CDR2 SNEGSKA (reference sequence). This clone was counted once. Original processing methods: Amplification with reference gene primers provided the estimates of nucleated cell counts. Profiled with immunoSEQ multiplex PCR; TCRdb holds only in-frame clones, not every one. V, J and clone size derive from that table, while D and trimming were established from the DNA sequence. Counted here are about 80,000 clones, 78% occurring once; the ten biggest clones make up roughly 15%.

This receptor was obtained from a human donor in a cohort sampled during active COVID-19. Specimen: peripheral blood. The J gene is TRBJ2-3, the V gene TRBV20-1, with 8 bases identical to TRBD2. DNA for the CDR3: TGCAGTGCTAGTTTGGCGGGAGGTCGGACAGATACGCAGTATTTT. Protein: CSASLAGGRTDTQYF.